These 26 T cell receptor beta chains were sequenced from one sample in a study of cytomegalovirus exposure and HLA in healthy donors. Vbeta (60) and Jbeta (13) primers were used in the PCR. Here immunoSEQ multiplex PCR was the method, and the copy in TCRdb shows in-frame clones only, minus some. The table shows roughly 190,000 clones, with around four fifths occurring only once. The sample taken for sequencing was PBMCs. The receptors were sampled from a woman aged 45-59 years in good health and CMV-seropositive.

CDR3 sequence reads: CASSLNYRGSSYNEQFF. The CDR3 DNA reads as TGCGCCAGCAGCTTGAATTACAGAGGGAGCTCCTACAATGAGCAGTTCTTC. The chain is built from TRBV5-1 and TRBJ2-1; tentatively, D is TRBD2 (5 bases). Trimming took off 1 base at V and 0 bases at J, with 14 bases between the two ends. This CDR3 contains 17 residues. Germline V gene data show CDR1 as SGHRS and CDR2 as YFSETQ.

This clone was counted between two and nine times. The rearrangement uses TRBV19 and TRBJ2-3; weak D call: TRBD1 (6 bases). The ends were cut back, 3 bases at V and 2 bases at J, with 15 bases in the middle. In germline, CDR1 is LNHDA, CDR2 SQIVND (reference sequence). This CDR3 has 16 residues. The CDR3 region has the DNA TGTGCCAGTAGTATTGGGGGCAGCCCCTACACAGATACGCAGTATTTT. It specifies CASSIGGSPYTDTQYF.

The genes are TRBV4-1 and TRBJ1-5, with TRBD1 as a possible D gene (6 bases). The CDR3 runs 15 residues. Per the germline V gene, CDR1 is MGHRA and CDR2 is YSYEKL. Trimming took 4 bases from V and 2 from J, leaving 12 bases between them. The CDR3 spells CASSRNRDGNQPQHF. The CDR3 nucleotides are TGCGCCAGCAGCCGAAACAGGGACGGCAATCAGCCCCAGCATTTT.

The chain combines TRBV11-1 with TRBJ2-7, with a weak D call TRBD1 (5 bases). The CDR3 is made up of 11 amino acids. Trimming took 4 bases from V and 7 from J, leaving 8 bases between them. Germline-derived CDR1 and CDR2 are SGHAT and FQDESV (reference sequence). The CDR3 bases are TGTGCCAGCAGCTCAGGGTGGGAGCAGTACTTC. Amino acids: CASSSGWEQYF.

This sequence joins TRBV27 and TRBJ1-1; D is perhaps TRBD1 (5 bases). The germline V gene has CDR1 MNHEY and CDR2 SMNVEV (reference sequence). The CDR3 has 14 amino acids. V lost 4 bases to trimming and J lost 3 bases, with 12 bases between them. CDR3 sequence reads: CASSWAGGYTEAFF. The CDR3 DNA reads as TGTGCCAGCAGTTGGGCTGGGGGGTACACTGAAGCTTTCTTT.

This clone has a handful of counts. The CDR3 DNA is TGTGCCAGCAGTTATAAGCGGGGACCTTCCACAGATACGCAGTATTTT. Translation: CASSYKRGPSTDTQYF. The chain links TRBV6-8 to TRBJ2-3, with 7 bases that match TRBD2. This CDR3 comprises 16 residues. V lost 3 bases to trimming and J lost 2 bases; unmatched junction nucleotides: 8. Germline V gene lookup returns CDR1 MNHGY and CDR2 SAAAGT.

J is TRBJ2-5 and V is TRBV28; D is uncertain. CDR3 length equals 12 residues. Trimming cost V 2 bases and J 4 bases, with 5 bases left between them. Germline assignment: CDR1 MDHEN and CDR2 SYDVKM. The CDR3 DNA reads as TGTGCCAGCAGTTTAGGCCCAGAGACCCAGTACTTC. Translating it yields CASSLGPETQYF.

The chain links TRBV6-5 to TRBJ2-2; TRBD1 matches at 8 bases. Germline lookup yields CDR1 MNHEY and CDR2 SVGAGI. The CDR3 consists of 15 residues. Trimming removed 5 bases from V and 6 bases from J; junction bases left unmatched: 8. For the CDR3, the DNA is TGTGCCAGCAGTCCTCGACAGGGGAGGTCCGGGGAGCTGTTTTTT. Translated, it gives CASSPRQGRSGELFF.

The CDR3 sequence is CASSPNPGLAGYEQFF. The CDR3 nucleotides are TGCGCCAGCAGCCCCAATCCGGGACTAGCGGGGTATGAGCAGTTCTTC. The rearrangement links TRBV4-1 to TRBJ2-1; TRBD2 aligns across 13 bases. Germline lookup yields CDR1 MGHRA and CDR2 YSYEKL. Unmatched junction bases numbered 8, after V lost 4 bases and J lost 8 bases. The CDR3 has 16 residues.

The chain carries TRBV27 and TRBJ1-6; D call uncertain. Germline V lookup: CDR1 MNHEY, CDR2 SMNVEV (reference sequence). The V gene lost 7 bases and the J gene lost 9 bases, with 16 bases spanning the gap. This CDR3 contains 14 residues. CDR3 coding DNA: TGTGCCAGCAACCCGGGAAGAGTCGGTTCACCCCTCCACTTT. It encodes CASNPGRVGSPLHF.

The chain employs TRBV7-8 and TRBJ2-7; 10 bases match TRBD1. CDR1 is SGHVS, CDR2 FQNEAQ, per germline. V lost 5 bases to trimming and J lost 3 bases; unmatched junction nucleotides: 1. The CDR3 loop spans 13 amino acids. The CDR3 DNA reads TGTGCCAGCAGCCGGGACAGGGGCTACGAGCAGTACTTC. This codes for CASSRDRGYEQYF.

This clone came up once. J is TRBJ2-3 and V is TRBV12-5, with 7 bases fitting TRBD1. This CDR3 contains 15 residues. Germline trimming cut 7 bases from V and 0 bases from J; bases unmatched to any gene: 7. Germline V CDR1 and CDR2: LGHNT, FRNRAP. CDR3 sequence (DNA): TGTGCTAGTGAGGGGAACAGGGGAAGCACAGATACGCAGTATTTT. This sequence encodes CASEGNRGSTDTQYF.

This clone has just one count. The chain combines TRBV6-5 with TRBJ2-1; D possibly corresponds to TRBD1 (6 bases). The CDR3 is 16 residues long. From germline, CDR1 is MNHEY and CDR2 SVGAGI. V shed 2 bases and J shed 3 bases, with 14 bases lying between them. The DNA for the CDR3 is TGTGCCAGCAGTTACCTGGCAGGGGCTAGCTACAATGAGCAGTTCTTC. It is translated as CASSYLAGASYNEQFF.

The chain links TRBV4-3 to TRBJ2-7, with D maybe TRBD2 (6 bases). Germline V lookup: CDR1 LGHNA, CDR2 YSLEER. The CDR3 totals 14 residues. Between the trimmed V and J ends, which lost 4 bases and 0 bases, there was a span of 10 bases. CDR3 sequence (DNA): TGCGCCAGCAGCCCGGGACTGAGCTCCTACGAGCAGTACTTC. This gives the protein CASSPGLSSYEQYF.

The chain is built from TRBV5-4 and TRBJ2-7; perhaps TRBD1 as D (6 bases). Germline loops: CDR1 SGHNT, CDR2 YYREEE (reference sequence). The CDR3 has 16 amino acids. Trimming cost V 0 bases and J 6 bases, with 19 bases left between them. DNA for the CDR3: TGTGCCAGCAGCTTGGGTGCTACAGGGAGTAAGGGCGAGCAGTACTTC. It yields the protein CASSLGATGSKGEQYF.

The chain combines TRBV7-8 with TRBJ2-1, with a possible D match to TRBD2 (6 bases). The ends were cut back, 5 bases at V and 5 bases at J, with 10 bases in the middle. There are 13 residues in the CDR3. The germline gives CDR1 SGHVS, CDR2 FQNEAQ. The CDR3, as DNA: TGTGCCAGCAGCCGGACTATGGACAATGAGCAGTTCTTC. It specifies CASSRTMDNEQFF.

Points on this clone: The junction shows a germline mismatch at one end, possibly a read error. This chain links TRBV19 with TRBJ1-2, with D uncertain. Germline V gives CDR1 LNHDA, CDR2 SQIVND (reference sequence). The CDR3 is 13 amino acids. The CDR3 sequence is CASSIDSNYSYTF. The DNA for the CDR3 is TGTGCCAGTAGTATAGACAGTAACTATAGCTACACCTTC.

The chain joins TRBV7-3 to TRBJ2-1, with 14 bases lining up with TRBD2. Trimming took 5 bases from V and 7 from J; bases not matched to a gene: 16. The CDR3 length is 19 residues. Germline CDR1 SGHTA, CDR2 FQGTGA. CDR3 protein: CASSAQGRQGLAGGNEQFF. For the CDR3, the DNA is TGTGCCAGCAGCGCCCAGGGGAGACAAGGACTAGCGGGGGGAAATGAGCAGTTCTTC.

V gene TRBV5-1 combines with J gene TRBJ1-3; 7 bases are shared with TRBD1. Per germline, CDR1 SGHRS and CDR2 YFSETQ. The J segment lost 0 bases and the V segment lost 4 bases, leaving 4 bases of the junction unmatched. There are 15 residues in the CDR3. The CDR3 DNA follows: TGCGCCAGCAGCCAACAGGGGAACTCTGGAAACACCATATATTTT. Its translation: CASSQQGNSGNTIYF.

This rearrangement joins TRBV4-1 to TRBJ2-7; the D is unclear. Trimming removed 3 bases from V and 0 bases from J, with 6 bases in between. The CDR3 is made up of 13 amino acids. Germline CDR1 MGHRA, CDR2 YSYEKL. In DNA form, the CDR3 reads TGCGCCAGCAGCCAGAGTGGCTCCTACGAGCAGTACTTC. It specifies CASSQSGSYEQYF.

This chain uses TRBV20-1 with TRBJ2-1; 7 positions agree with TRBD1. The CDR3 runs to 11 residues. Trimming took 1 base from V and 15 from J; bases not matched to a gene: 6. Germline V gives CDR1 DFQATT, CDR2 SNEGSKA (reference sequence). Written as DNA, the CDR3 is TGCAGTGCTAGAGGGGGGACAGTCGGGTTCTTC. It specifies CSARGGTVGFF.

The chain employs TRBV18 and TRBJ1-4; D is undetermined. Germline loops: CDR1 KGHSH, CDR2 LQKENI. Deletions cut 3 bases from V and 7 bases from J, with 15 bases between. The CDR3 runs to 15 residues. The CDR3 DNA reads as TGTGCCAGCTCACCGGAACGGAGGGTTGGTGAAAAACTGTTTTTT. Residues: CASSPERRVGEKLFF.

The rearrangement uses TRBV18 and TRBJ1-3; D is possibly TRBD1 (6 bases). The CDR3 has 15 residues. Trimming removed 6 bases at V and 4 bases at J, with 16 bases between. Germline V gene lookup returns CDR1 KGHSH and CDR2 LQKENI. The CDR3 here is CASSPSNRAGNTIYF. As DNA, the CDR3 is TGTGCCAGCTCTCCTTCAAACAGGGCGGGAAACACCATATATTTT.

Only a few counts were recorded for this clone. The rearrangement uses TRBV4-1 and TRBJ2-1; 10 bases agree with TRBD2. Germline V gene sequence: CDR1 MGHRA, CDR2 YSYEKL. J was trimmed by 6 bases and V by 4 bases; bases with no gene match: 9. This CDR3 comprises 16 residues. DNA of the CDR3: TGCGCCAGCAGCCCCCTTCGGGCTAGCGGGGGCAATGAGCAGTTCTTC. This gives the protein CASSPLRASGGNEQFF.

This chain links TRBV7-9 with TRBJ1-2; D not certain. The V and J ends lost 3 bases and 4 bases respectively, with 12 bases between them. Germline V gives CDR1 SEHNR, CDR2 FQNEAQ (reference sequence). The CDR3 length is 14 residues. The CDR3 coding sequence is TGTGCCAGCAGCTTTAACCAGGAGGCCTATGGCTACACCTTC. Amino acid sequence: CASSFNQEAYGYTF.

The V and J genes are TRBV7-2 and TRBJ1-6; tentatively, D is TRBD1 (5 bases). CDR1 is SGHTA, CDR2 FQGNSA, per germline. CDR3 size: 13 residues. The V end was cut by 3 bases, the J end by 7 bases, with 7 bases between. CDR3 sequence (DNA): TGTGCCAGCAGCTTCTGGACAAATTCACCCCTCCACTTT. This gives the protein CASSFWTNSPLHF.